The clone carrying this T cell receptor beta chain was seen ten or more times. Its target is unknown. V was shortened by 5 bases and J by 0 bases, with 8 bases between the two germline ends. This CDR3 contains 13 residues. The data were obtained in a study of T-cell memory formation after mild COVID-19. The study, taken as a whole, reports: Pre-infection memory harbored some responding clones, suggesting cross-reactive memory joined.

Each CDR3 protein is one row after TCRdb ran MiXCR on the 5' RACE reads. Of hundreds of thousands of distinct CDR3 sequences listed, just over 20% were seen once; the top ten hold around 13%. J is TRBJ2-7 and V is TRBV12-3 or TRBV12-4; D remains ambiguous. This TCR came from an adult woman who had mild COVID-19 (a few samples of this study predate the infection). Cell type and time point are not known. What was sequenced was PBMCs or a T cell subset sorted from them (not recorded which). In nucleotides, the CDR3 is TGTGCCAGCAGTCGGACGGTCTCCTACGAGCAGTACTTC. Translated: CASSRTVSYEQYF.